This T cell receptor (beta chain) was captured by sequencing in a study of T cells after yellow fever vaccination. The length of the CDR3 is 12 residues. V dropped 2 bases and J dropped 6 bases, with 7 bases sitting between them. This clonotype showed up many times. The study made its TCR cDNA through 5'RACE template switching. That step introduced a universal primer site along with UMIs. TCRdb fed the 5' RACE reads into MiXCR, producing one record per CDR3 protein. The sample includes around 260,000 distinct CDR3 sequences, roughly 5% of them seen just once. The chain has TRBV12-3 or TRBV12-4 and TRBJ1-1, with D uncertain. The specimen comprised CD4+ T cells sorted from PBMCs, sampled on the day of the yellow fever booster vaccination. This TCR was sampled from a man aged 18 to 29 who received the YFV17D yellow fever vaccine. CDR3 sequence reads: CASSLRRSEAFF. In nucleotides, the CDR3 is TGTGCCAGCAGTTTACGCCGGTCTGAAGCTTTCTTT.